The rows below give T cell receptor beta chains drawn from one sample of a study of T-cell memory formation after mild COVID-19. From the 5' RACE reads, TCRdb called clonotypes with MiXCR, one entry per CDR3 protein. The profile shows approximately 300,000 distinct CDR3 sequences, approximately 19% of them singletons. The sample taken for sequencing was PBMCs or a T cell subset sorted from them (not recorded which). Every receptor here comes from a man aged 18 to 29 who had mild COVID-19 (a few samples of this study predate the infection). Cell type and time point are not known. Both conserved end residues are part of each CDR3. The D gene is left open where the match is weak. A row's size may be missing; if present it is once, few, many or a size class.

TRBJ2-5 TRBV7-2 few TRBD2 TGTGCCAGCAGCTTTAGCGGGGGCCGACAAGAGACCCAGTACTTC CASSFSGGRQETQYF
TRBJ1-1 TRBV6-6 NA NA TGTGCCAGCAGTTATCAGCAGAACACTGAAGCTTTCTTT CASSYQQNTEAFF
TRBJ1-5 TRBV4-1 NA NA TGCGCCAGCAGCCAAGGGGGGGGAGTCAATCAGCCCCAGCATTTT CASSQGGGVNQPQHF
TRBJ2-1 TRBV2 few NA TGTGCCAGCAGTGAAGTTCCCCCTATTGAGCAGTTCTTC CASSEVPPIEQFF
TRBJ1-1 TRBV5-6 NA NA TGTGCCAGCAGTGAGCATGGTGAAGCTTTCTTT CASSEHGEAFF
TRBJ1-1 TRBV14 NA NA TGTGCCAGCAGCCAAGATCCAGAGGGCACTGAAGCTTTCTTT CASSQDPEGTEAFF
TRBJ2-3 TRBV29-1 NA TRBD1 TGCAGCGTTAGACAGGGGGATACGCAGTATTTT CSVRQGDTQYF
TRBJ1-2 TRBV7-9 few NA TGTGCCAGCAGCCCCCGGGATTCGGGGAACTATGGCTACACCTTC CASSPRDSGNYGYTF
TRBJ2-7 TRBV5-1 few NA TGCGCCAGCAGCTTGCAATCCGGCTACGAGCAGTACTTC CASSLQSGYEQYF
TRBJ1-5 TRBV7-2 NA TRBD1 TGTGCCAGCAGCTTAGGAGAGGGGGCGACTCAGCCCCAGCATTTT CASSLGEGATQPQHF
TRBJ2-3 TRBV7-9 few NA TGTGCCGCGAGGTGGGCGACGGATACGCAGTATTTT CAARWATDTQYF
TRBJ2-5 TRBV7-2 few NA TGTGCCAGCGGGGACCTACTGCTAGAGACCCAGTACTTC CASGDLLLETQYF
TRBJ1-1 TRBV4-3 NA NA TGCGCCAGCAGCCAAGATCGGTGGAACACTGAAGCTTTCTTT CASSQDRWNTEAFF
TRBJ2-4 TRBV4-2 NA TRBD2 TGTGCCAGCAGCCAAGGCGGGGGAAGCCTAGTGGTCAAAAACATTCAGTACTTC CASSQGGGSLVVKNIQYF
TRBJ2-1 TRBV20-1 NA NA TGCAGTGCTAGCAAGTCAGGGGCGTTCAATGAGCAGTTCTTC CSASKSGAFNEQFF
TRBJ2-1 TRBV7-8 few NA TGTGCCAGCAGCTCCCCCGGCGGAGGGGCAGGAAATGAGCAGTTCTTC CASSSPGGGAGNEQFF
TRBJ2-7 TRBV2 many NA TGTGCCAGCACCAGATCGGACGGCTACGAGCAGTACTTC CASTRSDGYEQYF
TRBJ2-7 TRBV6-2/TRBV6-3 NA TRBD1 TGTGCCAGCAGCCATGCCCGGGACAGGTCTCTCGAGCAGTACTTC CASSHARDRSLEQYF
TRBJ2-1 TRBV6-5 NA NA TGTGCCAGCAGTAGATTCCAGGAGGAGCAGTTCTTC CASSRFQEEQFF
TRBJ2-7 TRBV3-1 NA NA TGTGCCAGCAGCCAAGCAGGGAGCGAGCAGTACTTC CASSQAGSEQYF
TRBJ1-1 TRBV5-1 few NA TGCGCCAGCAGGCAGACAGTGCAGAACACTGAAGCTTTCTTT CASRQTVQNTEAFF
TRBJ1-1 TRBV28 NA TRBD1 TGTGCCAGCAGTGAAGACAGGGCTATGAACACTGAAGCTTTCTTT CASSEDRAMNTEAFF
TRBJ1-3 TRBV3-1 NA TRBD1 TGTGCCAGTCGACAGGGCAGCGCCGGAAACACCATATATTTT CASRQGSAGNTIYF
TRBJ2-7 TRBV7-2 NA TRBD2 TGTGCCAGCAGCTTAGTCGTGGCCGGGACTAGCGGGTACGAGCAGTACTTC CASSLVVAGTSGYEQYF
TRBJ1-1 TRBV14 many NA TGTGCCAGCACCAGAGGGAGCGGGACTGAAGCTTTCTTT CASTRGSGTEAFF
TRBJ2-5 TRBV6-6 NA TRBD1 TGTGCCAGCAGTGGTGAAGGACAGGGGGCCGGGGAGACCCAGTACTTC CASSGEGQGAGETQYF
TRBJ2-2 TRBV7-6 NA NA TGTGCCAGCAGCTTACCCCGGGAGACAGGGAAGAGCCTGTCGAACACCGGGGAGCTGTTTTTT CASSLPRETGKSLSNTGELFF
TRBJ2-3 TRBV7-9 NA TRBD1 TGTGCCAGCAGCTTAGGGGAGGACAGGGTCCTGGGCACAGATACGCAGTATTTT CASSLGEDRVLGTDTQYF
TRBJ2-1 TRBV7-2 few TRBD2 TGTGCCAGCAGCTTGCTAGCGGGGCCTTACAATGAGCAGTTCTTC CASSLLAGPYNEQFF
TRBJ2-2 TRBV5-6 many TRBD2 TGTGCCAGCAGCTTGAGCGGGGGCAGGGAGCTGTTTTTT CASSLSGGRELFF
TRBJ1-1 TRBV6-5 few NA TGTGCCAGCAGTTACGCTTCCCGATGGGTAAAGACTGAAGCTTTCTTT CASSYASRWVKTEAFF
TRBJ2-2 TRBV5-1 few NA TGCGCCAGCAGCTTGGCCGGCTGGGGCGGCACCGGGGAGCTGTTTTTT CASSLAGWGGTGELFF
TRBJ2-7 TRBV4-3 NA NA TGCGCCAGCAGCCGGGGGCTGAGCTCCTACGAGCAGTACTTC CASSRGLSSYEQYF
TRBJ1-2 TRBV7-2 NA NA TGTGCCAGCAGCTTAACAACTAACTATGGCTACACCTTC CASSLTTNYGYTF
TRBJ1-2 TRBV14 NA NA TGTGCCAGCAGCCAGTCCCAGTTAAACTATGGCTACACCTTC CASSQSQLNYGYTF
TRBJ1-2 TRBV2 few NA TGTGCCAGCAGGAGGACAGAAGATGGCTACACCTTC CASRRTEDGYTF
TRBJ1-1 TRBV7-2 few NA TGTGCCAGCAGCTTAGTGGGTCGGTACACTGAAGCTTTCTTT CASSLVGRYTEAFF
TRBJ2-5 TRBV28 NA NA TGTGCCAGCAGTTTATTCGTGACTAGAATACGGCAAGAGACCCAGTACTTC CASSLFVTRIRQETQYF
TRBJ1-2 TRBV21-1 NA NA TGTGCCAGCAGCAAAGAGTGGGAGGGTCGGAGGTCGTCCTCTGGGGGCTACACCTTC CASSKEWEGRRSSSGGYTF
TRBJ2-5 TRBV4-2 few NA TGTGCCAGCAGCCAAGGGTACGGGGGACAAGAGACCCAGTACTTC CASSQGYGGQETQYF
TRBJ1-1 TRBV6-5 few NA TGTGCCAGCAGCCGCTTTAGAGATATAGACACTGAAGCTTTCTTT CASSRFRDIDTEAFF
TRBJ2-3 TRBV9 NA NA TGTGCCAGCAGCGTAGGTCCTGGGGACGATACGCAGTATTTT CASSVGPGDDTQYF